Listed below are T cell receptor beta chains from one sample, sequenced in a study of blood T cell repertoires in COVID-19. Sequencing was performed with immunoSEQ multiplex PCR; in TCRdb, only in-frame clones are kept and a portion is missing. The profile shows about 45,000 clones, nearly 80% of them singletons. Sequencing used peripheral blood. These receptors were obtained from a man in his 70s with acute or convalescent COVID-19. Each CDR3 is given with its conserved first and last residue. The D gene is left open where the match is weak. Clone size, where shown, is once, few, many, or a class for clones that have expanded.

J,V,size,length,D,CDR3,DNA
TRBJ1-2,TRBV5-1,once,14,TRBD1,CASSPGQGTYGYTF,TGCGCCAGCAGCCCGGGACAGGGCACCTATGGCTACACCTTC
TRBJ2-1,TRBV7-6,NA,15,NA,CASSRIQSSYNEQFF,TGTGCCAGCAGCCGCATACAGAGCTCCTACAATGAGCAGTTCTTC
TRBJ1-2,TRBV7-2,NA,14,TRBD1,CASSSQTGSYGYTF,TGTGCCAGCAGCTCCCAGACAGGGAGCTATGGCTACACCTTC
TRBJ1-1,TRBV12-3/TRBV12-4,NA,13,NA,CASSFIGGGEAFF,TGTGCCAGCAGTTTCATCGGGGGAGGGGAAGCTTTCTTT
TRBJ1-5,TRBV19,NA,16,NA,CASSIYDSGSNQPQHF,TGTGCCAGTAGTATTTATGATTCAGGGAGCAATCAGCCCCAGCATTTT
TRBJ2-2,TRBV5-1,NA,15,TRBD2,CATHPGTTNTGELFF,TGCGCCACCCATCCTGGGACTACTAACACCGGGGAGCTGTTTTTT
TRBJ2-2,TRBV7-9,NA,16,NA,CASSLGSGGSTGELFF,TGTGCCAGCAGCTTAGGATCAGGGGGGAGCACCGGGGAGCTGTTTTTT
TRBJ1-2,TRBV11-2,NA,15,NA,CASSLDLTSGYGYTF,TGTGCCAGCAGCTTAGATCTTACGTCGGGGTATGGCTACACCTTC
TRBJ2-1,TRBV21-1,NA,17,NA,CASSNGSLDRRVSEQFF,TGTGCCAGCAGCAACGGGTCCCTCGACAGGCGAGTCTCTGAGCAGTTCTTC
TRBJ1-3,TRBV9,once,16,NA,CASSPLAGMGGNTIYF,TGTGCCAGCAGCCCGCTTGCAGGGATGGGGGGAAACACCATATATTTT
TRBJ2-1,TRBV6-5,NA,16,TRBD2,CASSSLAAGGRGEQFF,TGTGCCAGCAGTTCCCTCGCAGCGGGGGGGCGTGGTGAGCAGTTCTTC
TRBJ2-5,TRBV9,few,13,TRBD1,CASSVGQGETQYF,TGTGCCAGCAGCGTAGGACAGGGGGAGACCCAGTACTTC
TRBJ2-1,TRBV5-5,NA,13,NA,CASSWSGSGEQFF,TGTGCCAGCAGCTGGTCTGGGTCCGGGGAGCAGTTCTTC
TRBJ2-5,TRBV7-2,NA,14,TRBD1,CASSSPGQGETQYF,TGTGCCAGCAGCTCCCCGGGACAGGGAGAGACCCAGTACTTC
TRBJ1-6,TRBV5-4,NA,13,NA,CASSWERNSPLHF,TGTGCCAGCAGCTGGGAGAGGAATTCACCCCTCCACTTT
TRBJ2-5,TRBV24-1,NA,13,NA,CATSESYQETQYF,TGTGCCACCAGTGAAAGCTACCAAGAGACCCAGTACTTC
TRBJ1-2,TRBV6-5,NA,14,NA,CASSSERVDYGYTF,TGTGCCAGCAGTTCCGAGAGGGTTGACTATGGCTACACCTTC
TRBJ2-3,TRBV9,few,17,TRBD2,CASSVGLAGGSDNTQYF,TGTGCCAGCAGCGTGGGACTAGCGGGGGGATCCGACAATACGCAGTATTTT
TRBJ2-5,TRBV9,once,14,NA,CASSVGSGHETQYF,TGTGCCAGCAGCGTAGGCTCAGGGCACGAGACCCAGTACTTC
TRBJ1-2,TRBV18,NA,13,NA,CASSDTSYYGYTF,TGTGCCAGCTCAGACACGTCTTACTATGGCTACACCTTC